One and the same sample provided the 17 T cell receptor beta chains below, sequenced in a study of shared clonotypes between healthy human individuals (dated by TCRdb to 2018 to 2020). The library was produced with the immunoSEQ multiplex PCR assay. TCRdb mirrors the immuneACCESS table, restricted to in-frame sequences. Some clones are absent from its copies; in checked studies, under half trace to an unresolved V gene, and the reason for the others is unknown. The sample table lists around 2.1 million clones, almost 96% of them with a count of one. Approximately 0.13% of the sample belongs to the ten largest clones. Sequencing was carried out using naive CD4+ T cells sorted from blood. The cell subset or site label, as the study defines it: CD45RA+ positively selected. These receptors all come from a man aged 18 to 30 in good health.

As DNA, the CDR3 is TGTGCCAGCAGTTATGGGGGACAGGTGAACACTGAAGCTTTCTTT. Translated: CASSYGGQVNTEAFF. The V and J genes are TRBV6-6 and TRBJ1-1; TRBD1 agrees at 8 bases. After removal of 3 bases from V and 0 bases from J, the junction contained 3 bases not matched to a gene. Germline lookup yields CDR1 MNHNY and CDR2 SVGAGI (reference sequence). The length of the CDR3 is 15 residues.

V usage is TRBV5-1 and J usage is TRBJ2-2, with 9 nucleotides matching TRBD2. Germline lookup yields CDR1 SGHRS and CDR2 YFSETQ. Trimming took 4 bases from V and 3 from J; bases not matched to a gene: 4. The CDR3 sequence is 15 residues long. The CDR3 nucleotides read TGCGCCAGCAGCGTTAGCGGGAGCGACACCGGGGAGCTGTTTTTT. Translation gives CASSVSGSDTGELFF.

The chain carries TRBV2 and TRBJ2-7; 7 nucleotides line up with TRBD1. Germline CDR1 reads SNHLY; CDR2 reads FYNNEI. V shed 4 bases, J shed 2 bases, and the junction held 11 bases outside the gene matches. The CDR3 has 16 residues. This CDR3 is CASSGAGTALPYEQYF. CDR3 bases: TGTGCCAGCAGTGGAGCCGGGACAGCCCTCCCCTACGAGCAGTACTTC.

This chain joins TRBV7-2 and TRBJ2-1, with 11 bases that match TRBD2. The CDR3 covers 15 residues. V was clipped by 3 bases and J by 8 bases; unmatched bases: 6. Germline CDR1 SGHTA, CDR2 FQGNSA. DNA of the CDR3: TGTGCCAGCAGCTTCGGGAGTAGCGGGAGGGATGAGCAGTTCTTC. This encodes CASSFGSSGRDEQFF.

This rearrangement joins TRBV30 to TRBJ2-7, with 8 bases matching TRBD2. J gave up 0 bases and V 6 bases, and 1 base lay outside the gene matches. This CDR3 region has 12 residues. CDR1 and CDR2 (germline): GTSNPN, SVGIG (reference sequence). The chain's CDR3 is CACREGSYEQYF. CDR3 sequence (DNA): TGTGCCTGCCGGGAGGGCTCCTACGAGCAGTACTTC.

The J gene is TRBJ1-1, the V gene TRBV7-9; maybe TRBD1 (5 bases). V dropped 6 bases and J dropped 6 bases, with 23 bases sitting between them. This CDR3 contains 16 residues. Germline CDR1 SEHNR, CDR2 FQNEAQ (reference sequence). The CDR3 bases are TGTGCCAGCAGGCTAATGGGGGACGGCAAAGCATCTGAAGCTTTCTTT. Protein: CASRLMGDGKASEAFF.

The chain carries TRBV9 and TRBJ1-6; 8 nucleotides line up with TRBD1. V was clipped by 0 bases and J by 10 bases; unmatched bases: 3. CDR1 is SGDLS, CDR2 YYNGEE, per germline. The CDR3 is 14 residues long. The CDR3 DNA sequence: TGTGCCAGCAGCGTAGAACAGGGGGAGTCACCCCTCCACTTT. Protein product: CASSVEQGESPLHF. The whole variable domain, remainder taken from reference TRBV9 and TRBJ1-6, is DSGVTQTPKHLITATGQRVTLRCSPRSGDLSVYWYQQSLDQGLQFLIQYYNGEERAKGNILERFSAQQFPDLHSELNLSSLELGDSALYFCASSVEQGESPLHFGNGTRLTVT.

The rearrangement joins TRBV6-5 to TRBJ2-3; 8 nucleotides line up with TRBD1. CDR3 size: 15 residues. CDR1 and CDR2 (germline): MNHEY, SVGAGI. With 0 bases clipped from V and 4 bases from J, the junction kept 3 bases outside the gene matches. CDR3 loop: CASSYSDRVSDTQYF. CDR3 sequence (DNA): TGTGCCAGCAGTTACTCGGACAGGGTGTCAGATACGCAGTATTTT.

This clone came up once. The CDR3 coding sequence is TGTGCCAGCAGCAAGGGTCCGGACAGGGGGCCTGAAGCTTTCTTT. This sequence encodes CASSKGPDRGPEAFF. The chain joins TRBV21-1 to TRBJ1-1; no check of the table's D call, TRBD1, against the DNA was made. TRBV21-1 is a documented pseudogene. This CDR3 has 15 residues.

A remark on this clone: Distinct nucleotide sequences in the sample also encode this CDR3. The V call is TRBV29-1, the J call TRBJ1-2; D remains unclear. Trimming pared 4 bases from V and 3 bases from J, leaving 6 bases between. The CDR3 consists of 11 residues. Germline CDR1 reads SQVTM; CDR2 reads ANQGSEA. This chain's CDR3 is CSVGGDYGYTF. The CDR3 DNA reads as TGCAGCGTTGGCGGGGACTATGGCTACACCTTC.

CDR3 coding DNA: TGCGCCAGCAGCCAAGTTGCGGGTTTCGAGCAGTACTTC. Its translation: CASSQVAGFEQYF. This chain links TRBV4-1 with TRBJ2-7; D possibly corresponds to TRBD2 (5 bases). The V gene's germline CDR1 is MGHRA and CDR2 YSYEKL. The V gene lost 1 base and the J gene lost 6 bases, with 10 bases spanning the gap. The CDR3 loop spans 13 amino acids.

The chain joins TRBV7-9 to TRBJ1-6; D uncertain. V lost 7 bases to trimming and J lost 8 bases, with 18 bases between them. Germline CDR1 SEHNR, CDR2 FQNEAQ (reference sequence). This CDR3 has 15 amino acids. The CDR3 spells CASNYGGRDYSPLHF. The CDR3 region has the DNA TGTGCCAGCAACTACGGTGGCAGAGATTATTCACCCCTCCACTTT.

The chain couples TRBV10-3 to TRBJ2-7; TRBD2 matches 13 bases. Germline-derived CDR1 and CDR2 are ENHRY and SYGVKD. The CDR3 length is 16 residues. Trimming removed 4 bases from V and 4 bases from J; junction bases left unmatched: 7. Here the CDR3 DNA reads TGTGCCATCAGTGCTACTAGCGGGGGGGCCCTTTACGAGCAGTACTTC. Translated: CAISATSGGALYEQYF.

The chain couples TRBV7-2 to TRBJ2-1; D perhaps matches TRBD1 (6 bases). Germline V CDR1 and CDR2: SGHTA, FQGNSA. Trimming cost V 8 bases and J 7 bases, with 12 bases left between them. The CDR3 runs 12 residues. The CDR3 reads CASGGQVNEQFF. As DNA, the CDR3 is TGTGCCAGCGGGGGCCAGGTAAATGAGCAGTTCTTC.

The V and J genes are TRBV7-2 and TRBJ2-3; D remains ambiguous. Trimming cost V 1 base and J 0 bases, with 5 bases left between them. The V gene's germline CDR1 is SGHTA and CDR2 FQGNSA. The CDR3 extends over 14 amino acids. The CDR3 DNA is TGTGCCAGCAGCTTAGGATACAGCACAGATACGCAGTATTTT. Translation: CASSLGYSTDTQYF.

The rearrangement joins TRBV5-1 to TRBJ2-7, with a tentative D call TRBD2 (7 bases). Germline assignment: CDR1 SGHRS and CDR2 YFSETQ. V gave up 4 bases and J gave up 5 bases, with 19 bases separating them. The length of the CDR3 is 15 residues. The CDR3 region is CASSMTAGAYDEQYF. The CDR3 DNA follows: TGCGCCAGCAGCATGACGGCGGGGGCTTATGACGAGCAGTACTTC.

V is TRBV25-1 and J is TRBJ1-5; tentatively, D is TRBD1 (5 bases). The germline CDR1 and CDR2 sequences are MGHDK and SYGVNS. V gave up 3 bases and J gave up 11 bases, with 17 bases separating them. The CDR3 contains 14 residues. This CDR3 is CASSETSGDRAQHF. The CDR3 DNA reads as TGTGCCAGCAGTGAGACCTCCGGGGACCGAGCCCAGCATTTT. The whole variable domain, remainder taken from reference TRBV25-1 and TRBJ1-5, is EADIYQTPRYLVIGTGKKITLECSQTMGHDKMYWYQQDPGMELHLIHYSYGVNSTEKGDLSSESTVSRIRTEHFPLTLESARPSHTSQYLCASSETSGDRAQHFGDGTRLSIL.